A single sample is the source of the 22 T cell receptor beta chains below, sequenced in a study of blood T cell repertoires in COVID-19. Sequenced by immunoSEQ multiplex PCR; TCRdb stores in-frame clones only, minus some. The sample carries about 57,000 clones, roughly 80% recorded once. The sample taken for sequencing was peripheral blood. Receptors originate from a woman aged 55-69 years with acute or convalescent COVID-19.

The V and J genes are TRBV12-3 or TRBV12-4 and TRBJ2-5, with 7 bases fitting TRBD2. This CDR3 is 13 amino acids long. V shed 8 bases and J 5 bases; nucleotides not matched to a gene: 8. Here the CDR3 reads CASWGAGPETQYF. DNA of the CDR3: TGTGCCAGCTGGGGAGCGGGACCCGAGACCCAGTACTTC.

The CDR3 nucleotides are TGTGCCAGTAGCCCCGCCGGGCAGGGATACAATGAGCAGTTCTTC. Translated: CASSPAGQGYNEQFF. V usage is TRBV19 and J usage is TRBJ2-1; D may be TRBD1 (5 bases). V dropped 6 bases and J dropped 4 bases, with 16 bases sitting between them. CDR1 LNHDA and CDR2 SQIVND come from the germline V gene (reference sequence). CDR3 length equals 15 residues.

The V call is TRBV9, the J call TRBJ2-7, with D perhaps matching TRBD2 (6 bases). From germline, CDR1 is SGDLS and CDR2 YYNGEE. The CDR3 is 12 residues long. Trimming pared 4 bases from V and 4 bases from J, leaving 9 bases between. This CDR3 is CASSPGRYEQYF. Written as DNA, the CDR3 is TGTGCCAGCAGCCCAGGGAGGTACGAGCAGTACTTC.

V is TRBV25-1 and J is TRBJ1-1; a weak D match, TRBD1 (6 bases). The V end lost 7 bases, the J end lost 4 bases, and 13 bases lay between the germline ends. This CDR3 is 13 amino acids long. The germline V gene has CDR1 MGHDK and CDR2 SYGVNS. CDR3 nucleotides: TGTGCCAGCATGGCAGGGGCCTTCACTGAAGCTTTCTTT. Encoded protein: CASMAGAFTEAFF.

The CDR3 nucleotides are TGTGCCAGCAGTTTCGCTCAGAGGGTGTCTGGAAACACCATATATTTT. This translates into CASSFAQRVSGNTIYF. The chain couples TRBV6-2 or TRBV6-3 to TRBJ1-3; D not resolved. The V and J ends lost 4 bases and 1 base respectively, with 14 bases between them. Germline V gene lookup returns CDR1 MNHEY and CDR2 SVGEGT. This CDR3 has 16 residues.

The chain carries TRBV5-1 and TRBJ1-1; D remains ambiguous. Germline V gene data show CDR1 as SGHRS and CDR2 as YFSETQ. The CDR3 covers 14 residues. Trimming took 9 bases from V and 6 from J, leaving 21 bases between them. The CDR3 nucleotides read TGCGCCACAGCTTTCGGGCCCCGGGATCCTGAAGCTTTCTTT. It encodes CATAFGPRDPEAFF.

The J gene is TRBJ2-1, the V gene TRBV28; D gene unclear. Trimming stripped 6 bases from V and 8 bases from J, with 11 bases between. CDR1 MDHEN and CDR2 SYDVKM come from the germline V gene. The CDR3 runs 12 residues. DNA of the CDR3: TGTGCCAGCAGCCAGGATTGGGATGAGCAGTTCTTC. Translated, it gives CASSQDWDEQFF.

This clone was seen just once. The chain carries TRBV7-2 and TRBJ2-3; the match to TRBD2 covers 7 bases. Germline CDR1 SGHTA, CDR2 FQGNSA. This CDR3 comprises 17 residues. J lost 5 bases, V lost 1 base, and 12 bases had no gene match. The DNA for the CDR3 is TGTGCCAGCAGCTTAGGAGGGAAAGGGCGGGGGAGAGATACGCAGTATTTT. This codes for CASSLGGKGRGRDTQYF.

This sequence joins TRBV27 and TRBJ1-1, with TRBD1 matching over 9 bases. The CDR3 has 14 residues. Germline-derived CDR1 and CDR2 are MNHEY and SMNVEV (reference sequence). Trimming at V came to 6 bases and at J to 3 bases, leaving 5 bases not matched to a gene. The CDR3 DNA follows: TGTGCCAGCAGAGAACAGGGGGCGTACACTGAAGCTTTCTTT. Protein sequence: CASREQGAYTEAFF.

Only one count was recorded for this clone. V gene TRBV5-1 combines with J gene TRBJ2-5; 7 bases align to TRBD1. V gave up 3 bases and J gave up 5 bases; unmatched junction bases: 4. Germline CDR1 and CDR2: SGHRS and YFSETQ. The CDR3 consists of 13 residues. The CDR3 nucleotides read TGCGCCAGCAGCTCCGGACAGGTTGAGACCCAGTACTTC. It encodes CASSSGQVETQYF.

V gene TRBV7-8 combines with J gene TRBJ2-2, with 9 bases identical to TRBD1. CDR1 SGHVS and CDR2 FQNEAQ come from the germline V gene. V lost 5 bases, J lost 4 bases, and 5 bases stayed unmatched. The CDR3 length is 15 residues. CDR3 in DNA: TGTGCCAGCAGCGGGACAGGGATCGGCACCGGGGAGCTGTTTTTT. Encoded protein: CASSGTGIGTGELFF.

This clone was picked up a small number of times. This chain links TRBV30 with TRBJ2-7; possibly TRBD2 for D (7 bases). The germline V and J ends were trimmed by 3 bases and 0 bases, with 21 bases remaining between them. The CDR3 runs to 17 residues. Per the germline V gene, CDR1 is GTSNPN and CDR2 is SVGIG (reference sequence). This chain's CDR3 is CAWRGTGRAGGSYEQYF. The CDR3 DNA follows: TGTGCCTGGAGAGGAACAGGGAGGGCCGGAGGCTCCTACGAGCAGTACTTC.

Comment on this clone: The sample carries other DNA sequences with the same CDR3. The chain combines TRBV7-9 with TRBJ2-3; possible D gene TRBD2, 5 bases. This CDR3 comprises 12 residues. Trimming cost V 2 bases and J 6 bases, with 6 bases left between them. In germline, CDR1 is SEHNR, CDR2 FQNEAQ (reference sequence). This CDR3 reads CASSLSGDTQYF. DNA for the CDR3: TGTGCCAGCAGCTTATCGGGGGATACGCAGTATTTT. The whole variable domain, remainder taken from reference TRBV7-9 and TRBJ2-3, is DTGVSQNPRHKITKRGQNVTFRCDPISEHNRLYWYRQTLGQGPEFLTYFQNEAQLEKSRLLSDRFSAERPKGSFSTLEIQRTEQGDSAMYLCASSLSGDTQYFGPGTRLTVL.

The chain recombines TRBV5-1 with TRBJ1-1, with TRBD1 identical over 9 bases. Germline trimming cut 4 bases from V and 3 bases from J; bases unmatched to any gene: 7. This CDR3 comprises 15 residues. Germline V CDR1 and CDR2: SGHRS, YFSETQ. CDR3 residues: CASSGQGQGDTEAFF. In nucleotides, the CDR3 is TGCGCCAGCAGCGGACAGGGGCAGGGGGACACTGAAGCTTTCTTT.

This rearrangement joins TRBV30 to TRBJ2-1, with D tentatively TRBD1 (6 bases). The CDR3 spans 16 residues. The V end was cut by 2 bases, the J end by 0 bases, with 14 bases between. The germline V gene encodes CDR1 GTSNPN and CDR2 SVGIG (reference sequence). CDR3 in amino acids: CAWSPRQAYSYNEQFF. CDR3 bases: TGTGCCTGGAGTCCCCGACAGGCCTACTCCTACAATGAGCAGTTCTTC.

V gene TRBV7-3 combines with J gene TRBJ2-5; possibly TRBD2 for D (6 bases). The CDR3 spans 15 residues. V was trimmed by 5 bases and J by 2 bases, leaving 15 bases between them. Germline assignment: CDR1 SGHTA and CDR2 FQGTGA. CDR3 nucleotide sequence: TGTGCCAGCAGCCCTGGTAGCGGACCACAAGAGACCCAGTACTTC. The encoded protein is CASSPGSGPQETQYF. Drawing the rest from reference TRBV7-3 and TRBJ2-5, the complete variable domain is GAGVSQTPSNKVTEKGKYVELRCDPISGHTALYWYRQSLGQGPEFLIYFQGTGAADDSGLPNDRFFAVRPEGSVSTLKIQRTERGDSAVYLCASSPGSGPQETQYFGPGTRLLVL.

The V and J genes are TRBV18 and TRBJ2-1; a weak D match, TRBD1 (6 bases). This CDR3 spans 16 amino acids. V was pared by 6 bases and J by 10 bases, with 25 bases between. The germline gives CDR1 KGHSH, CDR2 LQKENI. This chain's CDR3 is CASSQGRQGLGEEQFF. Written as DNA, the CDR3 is TGTGCCAGCTCCCAGGGACGTCAGGGGCTGGGGGAGGAGCAGTTCTTC.

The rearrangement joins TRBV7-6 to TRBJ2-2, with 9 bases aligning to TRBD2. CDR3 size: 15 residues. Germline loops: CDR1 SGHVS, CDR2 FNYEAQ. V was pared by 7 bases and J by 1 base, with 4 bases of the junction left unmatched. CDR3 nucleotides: TGTGCCAGCACCAAACTAGCGGGGAACACCGGGGAGCTGTTTTTT. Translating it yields CASTKLAGNTGELFF.

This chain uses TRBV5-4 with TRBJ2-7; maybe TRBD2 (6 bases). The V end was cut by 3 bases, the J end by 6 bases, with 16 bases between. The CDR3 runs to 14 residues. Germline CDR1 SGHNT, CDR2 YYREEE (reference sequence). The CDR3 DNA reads TGTGCCAGCAGCTCAGGAGGGATTAATGGCGAGCAGTACTTC. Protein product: CASSSGGINGEQYF.

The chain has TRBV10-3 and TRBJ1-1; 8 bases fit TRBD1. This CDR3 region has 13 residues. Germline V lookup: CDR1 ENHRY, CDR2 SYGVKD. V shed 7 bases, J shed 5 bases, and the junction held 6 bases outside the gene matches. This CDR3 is CAIMGTGGTEAFF. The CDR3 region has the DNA TGTGCCATCATGGGGACAGGAGGGACTGAAGCTTTCTTT.

CDR3 coding DNA: TGCGCCAGCAGCTTGGAAGGGGCTAAGGGCACTGAAGCTTTCTTT. It codes for CASSLEGAKGTEAFF. The chain has TRBV5-1 and TRBJ1-1; D perhaps matches TRBD1 (5 bases). Trimming pared 0 bases from V and 4 bases from J, leaving 13 bases between. The CDR3 length is 15 residues. Germline V gene sequence: CDR1 SGHRS, CDR2 YFSETQ. The full variable domain, completed using reference TRBV5-1 and TRBJ1-1, is KAGVTQTPRYLIKTRGQQVTLSCSPISGHRSVSWYQQTPGQGLQFLFEYFSETQRNKGNFPGRFSGRQFSNSRSEMNVSTLELGDSALYLCASSLEGAKGTEAFFGQGTRLTVV.

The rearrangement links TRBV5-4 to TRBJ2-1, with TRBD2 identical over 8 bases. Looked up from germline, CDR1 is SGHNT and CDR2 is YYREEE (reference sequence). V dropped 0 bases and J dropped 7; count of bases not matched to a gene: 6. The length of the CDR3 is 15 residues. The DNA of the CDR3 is TGTGCCAGCAGCTTGGAGGCGGGGGGCTTGAATGAGCAGTTCTTC. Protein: CASSLEAGGLNEQFF.